These T cell receptor beta chains were read from a single sample in a study of blood T cell repertoires in COVID-19. Libraries were prepared by immunoSEQ multiplex PCR; TCRdb keeps only in-frame clonotypes and omits some of them. The sample holds about 44,000 clones, 88% seen once. Material: peripheral blood. The receptors originated from a woman aged 40 to 50 with acute or convalescent COVID-19. CDR3s include the opening cysteine and the closing phenylalanine or tryptophan. A D gene is named only where the DNA matches it firmly. For some rows the clone size is stated as once, few or many, or as a class when expanded; others skip it.

>once|TRBV10-2|TRBJ2-1|TRBD2
TGCGCCAGCACCAGGACTAGCGGGAGTGCCTCCTACAATGAGCAGTTCTTC
CASTRTSGSASYNEQFF
>NA|TRBV6-2/TRBV6-3|TRBJ2-7|TRBD2
TGTGCCAGCAGTTCTTTGGGCAAGCGGGGAGGCGAGCAGTACTTC
CASSSLGKRGGEQYF
>NA|TRBV3-1/TRBV3-2|TRBJ1-5|TRBD1
TGTGCCAGCAGCCAAGAAGACCCGCCTACAGGGGGGAATCAGCCCCAGCATTTT
CASSQEDPPTGGNQPQHF
>once|TRBV5-4|TRBJ2-7|NA
TGTGCCAGCAGCGATGGTCAGGGGCCCAGACCCTACGAGCAGTACTTC
CASSDGQGPRPYEQYF
>NA|TRBV3-1/TRBV3-2|TRBJ2-1|TRBD2
TGTGCCAGCAGCCAAGGACTAGCGGGAGGTGAGCAGTTCTTC
CASSQGLAGGEQFF
>NA|TRBV14|TRBJ2-7|TRBD2
TGTGCCAGCAGCTCCACTAGCGGCTCCTACGAGCAGTACTTC
CASSSTSGSYEQYF
>NA|TRBV6-5|TRBJ1-5|NA
TGTGCCAGCAGTTATAGTGGTTATAGCAATCAGCCCCAGCATTTT
CASSYSGYSNQPQHF
>NA|TRBV4-1|TRBJ2-2|NA
TGCGCCAGCCGCCTCGGACAGCAGGCGAACACCGGGGAGCTGTTTTTT
CASRLGQQANTGELFF
>NA|TRBV7-9|TRBJ1-1|TRBD1
TGTGCCAGCAGCTTAAGACAGGGGGCCACTGAAGCTTTCTTT
CASSLRQGATEAFF
>NA|TRBV7-3|TRBJ2-1|TRBD2
TGTGCCAGCAAGGCGGGACTAAACGACAATGAGCAGTTCTTC
CASKAGLNDNEQFF
>once|TRBV5-4|TRBJ2-2|NA
TGTGCCAGCAGCCTGCCGACAGGCCTCACCGGGGAGCTGTTTTTT
CASSLPTGLTGELFF
>NA|TRBV2|TRBJ1-6|NA
TGTGCCAGCAGTCCCCTCGGGGGGCGCATCTATAATTCACCCCTCCACTTT
CASSPLGGRIYNSPLHF
>NA|TRBV4-2|TRBJ1-6|NA
TGTGCCAGCAGCCAAATCCCCCCGCGATCACCCCTCCACTTT
CASSQIPPRSPLHF
>NA|TRBV3-1/TRBV3-2|TRBJ2-1|TRBD1
TGTGCCAGCAGCCCATCGGACAGGTCTTACAATGAGCAGTTCTTC
CASSPSDRSYNEQFF
>NA|TRBV7-3|TRBJ1-2|TRBD1
TGTGCCAGCAGCTTAACCCCAGGGGGAGCTAACTATGGCTACACCTTC
CASSLTPGGANYGYTF
>NA|TRBV19|TRBJ2-7|TRBD1
TGTGCCAGTAGTGTGGGACAGGGAATCTACGAGCAGTACTTC
CASSVGQGIYEQYF
>NA|TRBV28|TRBJ1-1|NA
TGTGCCAGCAGTTTAATTAGGGGGGGCGGACAGAACACTGAAGCTTTCTTT
CASSLIRGGGQNTEAFF
>NA|TRBV19|TRBJ1-1|NA
TGTGCCAGTAGTTTCAACAGGGACACTGAAGCTTTCTTT
CASSFNRDTEAFF
>NA|TRBV24-1|TRBJ2-5|NA
TGTGCCACCAGTGATCGTCCGGGACTGTCGAATCTAGAGACCCAGTACTTC
CATSDRPGLSNLETQYF
>few|TRBV7-2|TRBJ1-6|NA
TGTGCCGAAACATCGAGGGACTCCTATAATTCACCCCTCCACTTT
CAETSRDSYNSPLHF
>NA|TRBV19|TRBJ1-1|NA
TGTGCCAGTAGTATAGGAAGCGGGGTAGGGGCCCCTGAAGCTTTCTTT
CASSIGSGVGAPEAFF